A selection of T cell receptor beta chains follows, all from one sample in a study of metastatic and nonmetastatic thyroid tumors. From the PCR reads, TCRdb re-called clones with MiXCR. The table records tens of thousands of clones, less than 25% of them present only once. Sequences were obtained from tumor tissue. The receptors here all came from a female donor with papillary thyroid cancer or a benign thyroid nodule (not recorded which). Some clones in this sample may be carry-over from other donors' samples. CDR3s include the opening cysteine and the closing phenylalanine or tryptophan. D genes are given only for firm matches. The size entry is marked missing in some rows and otherwise reads once, few, many or a size class.

j_call | clone_size | d_call | v_call | cdr3_nt | cdr3_aa
TRBJ2-1 | medium-sized | NA | TRBV6-1 | TGTGCCAGCATCGGACGAGCGTCTGAGCAGTTCTTC | CASIGRASEQFF
TRBJ2-2 | many | TRBD2 | TRBV4-2 | TGTGCCAGCAGCCACGAACCGAGGACTAGCGGGAGACAGCGGGAGCTGTTTTTT | CASSHEPRTSGRQRELFF
TRBJ1-1 | NA | NA | TRBV20-1 | TGCAGTGCTAGAGATCCGGGGGCGGGCACCACGGACACTGAAGCTTTCTTT | CSARDPGAGTTDTEAFF
TRBJ2-1 | many | NA | TRBV4-3 | TGCGCCAGCAGCCAAGACTTAGGACAGCACGTTGAGCAGTTCTTC | CASSQDLGQHVEQFF
TRBJ2-7 | NA | NA | TRBV7-9 | TGTGCCATCAGCCCGGGGGCTGGGGTTAACAAGCAGTACTTC | CAISPGAGVNKQYF
TRBJ2-7 | NA | TRBD1 | TRBV6-2/TRBV6-3 | TGTGCCAGCAGTGACAGGGTGGTGGACGAGCAGTACTTC | CASSDRVVDEQYF
TRBJ1-6 | NA | NA | TRBV2 | TGTGCCAGCATCAGGGATTTCAATTCACCCCTCCACTTT | CASIRDFNSPLHF
TRBJ2-2 | many | NA | TRBV11-3 | TGTGCCAGCAGCCCCCTAGCGCGTCCCGGGGAGCTGTTTTTT | CASSPLARPGELFF
TRBJ2-7 | NA | TRBD2 | TRBV24-1 | TGTGCCACCAGTGATTCCAGACTAGCGAACACCTACGAGCAGTACTTC | CATSDSRLANTYEQYF
TRBJ2-3 | few | NA | TRBV20-1 | TGCAGTGCTAGAGGGAGGGCATCTACTAGCACAGATACGCAGTATTTT | CSARGRASTSTDTQYF
TRBJ2-7 | many | NA | TRBV28 | TGTGCCAGCCTTGGACGGCGTTCGATCTACGAGCAGTACTTC | CASLGRRSIYEQYF
TRBJ2-1 | many | TRBD2 | TRBV4-2 | TGTGCCAGCAGCCCTGGCGGTAGCGGGAGGGCTGGTAGTGAGCAGTTCTTC | CASSPGGSGRAGSEQFF
TRBJ1-2 | NA | TRBD1 | TRBV5-1 | TGCGCCAGCAGCTTGGGGGACAGGGTAAACTATGGCTACACCTTC | CASSLGDRVNYGYTF